Following are 18 T cell receptor beta chains from one sample sequenced in a study of post-analysis software for immune sequencing data. Whole-study results and caveats: Elevated frequency relative to controls characterized four to six TRBV segments in patients, TRBV5-6, TRBV5-1 and TRBV20-1 among them.

These TCRs are of unknown antigen specificity. Included in the TCR beta cDNA libraries were unique molecular identifiers. TCRdb re-called the PCR reads through MiXCR, storing one row per CDR3 protein. The sample records about 400,000 distinct CDR3 sequences, approximately 33% being singletons. What was sequenced was blood. The receptors were sampled from a girl aged 10 to 17 with multiple sclerosis.

The V gene is TRBV29-1, the J gene TRBJ2-1, with unresolved D. The V gene's germline CDR1 is SQVTM and CDR2 ANQGSEA. There are 13 residues in the CDR3. Trimming stripped 5 bases from V and 2 bases from J, with 10 bases between. The CDR3 loop reads CSVWASPYNEQFF. CDR3 DNA: TGCAGCGTTTGGGCGAGCCCCTACAATGAGCAGTTCTTC.

This clonotype was seen at least ten times. The V call is TRBV7-8, the J call TRBJ2-1, with TRBD1 matching over 10 bases. The CDR3 consists of 15 residues. With V trimmed by 5 bases and J by 8 bases, 9 bases remained unmatched. From germline, CDR1 is SGHVS and CDR2 FQNEAQ. The CDR3: CASSAWTGGVDEQFF. The CDR3 nucleotides are TGTGCCAGCAGCGCGTGGACAGGGGGTGTTGATGAGCAGTTCTTC.

This clonotype has only a few counts. For the CDR3, the DNA is TGCAGTGCTAGACTGACCCTAGGGGTGAACTATGGCTACACCTTC. This encodes CSARLTLGVNYGYTF. The rearrangement uses TRBV20-1 and TRBJ1-2; possible D gene TRBD1, 5 bases. The CDR3 is 15 amino acids. Germline V gene sequence: CDR1 DFQATT, CDR2 SNEGSKA (reference sequence). V was cut by 2 bases and J by 2 bases, with 15 bases left in between.

The chain is built from TRBV4-2 and TRBJ1-2, with D tentatively TRBD1 (6 bases). Germline CDR1 and CDR2: LGHNA and YNFKEQ. Trimming pared 1 base from V and 8 bases from J, leaving 17 bases between. CDR3 length equals 15 residues. CDR3 protein: CASSQVGARGTGYTF. As DNA, the CDR3 is TGTGCCAGCAGCCAAGTCGGGGCCAGGGGAACCGGCTACACCTTC.

This clonotype has more than one count but fewer than ten. The V gene is TRBV3-1, the J gene TRBJ2-3; a possible D gene is TRBD2 (6 bases). Per the germline V gene, CDR1 is LGHDT and CDR2 is YNNKEL (reference sequence). The CDR3 consists of 15 residues. V was pared by 6 bases and J by 3 bases, with 16 bases between. The CDR3 bases are TGTGCCAGCAGTGAGCCTGGCGGGACGACAGATACGCAGTATTTT. Its protein product is CASSEPGGTTDTQYF.

This clonotype was seen a handful of times. V usage is TRBV5-1 and J usage is TRBJ1-2; tentative D call: TRBD1 (5 bases). The CDR3 is 15 residues long. V was pared by 2 bases and J by 2 bases, with 13 bases between. The germline V gene encodes CDR1 SGHRS and CDR2 YFSETQ. CDR3 region: CASSFSGTSNYGYTF. DNA for the CDR3: TGCGCCAGCAGCTTCTCGGGGACTTCGAACTATGGCTACACCTTC.

Remarks on this clonotype: Germline is not matched at one junction end, which may reflect a read error. This chain joins TRBV5-1 and TRBJ2-5; D is ambiguous. Germline V gene sequence: CDR1 SGHRS, CDR2 YFSETQ. The CDR3 totals 14 residues. The CDR3 is CASSRPGVEETRYF. The CDR3 bases are TGCGCCAGCAGCCGGCCTGGCGTGGAAGAGACCCGGTACTTC.

This clonotype was counted between two and nine times. The chain links TRBV5-6 to TRBJ2-7; TRBD1 matches at 8 bases. The CDR3 has 16 amino acids. Germline V gene sequence: CDR1 SGHDT, CDR2 YYEEEE. V lost 4 bases, J lost 0 bases, and 9 bases stayed unmatched. CDR3 protein: CASSRGQGQSSYEQYF. CDR3 in DNA: TGTGCCAGCAGCCGAGGACAGGGACAAAGCTCCTACGAGCAGTACTTC.

The genes are TRBV7-2 and TRBJ2-7; D unresolved. The germline gives CDR1 SGHTA, CDR2 FQGNSA. The CDR3 contains 11 residues. Deletions cut 5 bases from V and 5 bases from J, with 7 bases between. The CDR3 nucleotides read TGTGCCAGCAGCCCCCTCAACGAGCAGTACTTC. Protein: CASSPLNEQYF.

The table lists this clonotype with a few counts. The chain recombines TRBV28 with TRBJ1-4; D gene ambiguous. V lost 3 bases and J 7 bases, leaving 3 bases between the germline ends. CDR1 is MDHEN, CDR2 SYDVKM, per germline. This CDR3 region has 11 residues. The CDR3 spells CASSFREKLFF. CDR3 bases: TGTGCCAGCAGTTTTCGTGAAAAACTGTTTTTT. The whole variable domain, remainder taken from reference TRBV28 and TRBJ1-4, is DVKVTQSSRYLVKRTGEKVFLECVQDMDHENMFWYRQDPGLGLRLIYFSYDVKMKEKGDIPEGYSVSREKKERFSLILESASTNQTSMYLCASSFREKLFFGSGTQLSVL.

The CDR3 loop is CAWQSGGSNQPQHF. CDR3 bases: TGTGCCTGGCAATCCGGGGGTAGCAATCAGCCCCAGCATTTT. V usage is TRBV30 and J usage is TRBJ1-5, with a weak D call TRBD1 (5 bases). This CDR3 contains 14 residues. Trimming removed 5 bases from V and 0 bases from J, with 11 bases in between. CDR1 GTSNPN and CDR2 SVGIG come from the germline V gene (reference sequence).

This chain uses TRBV7-3 with TRBJ2-4, with a tentative D call TRBD1 (6 bases). This CDR3 spans 14 amino acids. The V and J ends lost 5 bases and 4 bases respectively, with 12 bases between them. The germline gives CDR1 SGHTA, CDR2 FQGTGA. The CDR3 DNA is TGTGCCAGCAGCCTTGGGGGCCCTAAAAACATTCAGTACTTC. Encoded protein: CASSLGGPKNIQYF.

This clonotype occurred a few times. The chain carries TRBV27 and TRBJ1-1, with a weak D call TRBD1 (5 bases). Per the germline V gene, CDR1 is MNHEY and CDR2 is SMNVEV (reference sequence). V was pared by 4 bases and J by 5 bases, with 5 bases between. This CDR3 has 11 amino acids. This CDR3 is CASSWGTEAFF. CDR3 DNA sequence: TGTGCCAGCAGTTGGGGGACTGAAGCTTTCTTT.

There are many counts of this clonotype. The junction departs from the called germline gene at one end, perhaps through a read error. The chain joins TRBV15 to TRBJ2-7; a weak D match, TRBD2 (5 bases). Germline CDR1 LNHNV, CDR2 YYDKDF (reference sequence). The CDR3 sequence is 13 residues long. CDR3 bases: TGTGCCACCAGGAGAGGGTCCGACTACGAGCAGTACTTC. Encoded protein: CATRRGSDYEQYF.

This clonotype occurred a few times. This chain uses TRBV3-1 with TRBJ2-6, with TRBD1 matching 7 bases. This CDR3 contains 16 residues. V was clipped by 1 base and J by 5 bases; unmatched bases: 5. Germline V CDR1 and CDR2: LGHDT, YNNKEL (reference sequence). CDR3 bases: TGTGCCAGCAGCCAAGGCGACAGGGTAAGGGCCAACGTCCTGACTTTC. This gives the protein CASSQGDRVRANVLTF.

The V gene is TRBV10-3, the J gene TRBJ2-5; TRBD2 matches at 12 bases. V lost 5 bases, J lost 1 base, and 2 bases stayed unmatched. The CDR3 spans 15 residues. Germline lookup yields CDR1 ENHRY and CDR2 SYGVKD. CDR3 sequence (DNA): TGTGCCATCAGTCTAGCGGGGGGGCCCCAAGAGACCCAGTACTTC. This encodes CAISLAGGPQETQYF.

This chain uses TRBV20-1 with TRBJ1-2; D not resolved. The ends were cut back, 0 bases at V and 4 bases at J, with 21 bases in the middle. The CDR3 covers 17 residues. The germline gives CDR1 DFQATT, CDR2 SNEGSKA (reference sequence). For the CDR3, the DNA is TGCAGTGCTAGAGACAAGCTTATCGGTCGTGGGATCTATGGCTACACCTTC. Translated, it gives CSARDKLIGRGIYGYTF.

This clonotype was observed a few times. The rearrangement uses TRBV6-4 and TRBJ2-1; unclear D gene. Germline V gene lookup returns CDR1 MRHNA and CDR2 SNTAGT. Trimming took 2 bases from V and 5 from J, leaving 7 bases between them. This CDR3 has 13 amino acids. CDR3 sequence: CASSDDVNNEQFF. The DNA for the CDR3 is TGTGCCAGCAGTGACGACGTGAACAATGAGCAGTTCTTC.